This record covers a single TCR beta chain. The sample is drawn from a study of Ad26.COV2.S vaccination and SARS-CoV-2 variants. The wider study: Trial arm assignment for the donor was COV1001 Ad26.COV2.S.

Treatment noted: approximately 18 received Ad26.COV2.S at low or high dose, single or two shots; roughly five received placebo; per-sample allocation not given. Sample collection was performed on day 63 after the first vaccine or placebo injection. Whoever gave the sample was an adult aged 18-55 years in Boston. CDR3 length: 14 amino acids. Germline V CDR1 and CDR2: SGHDT, YYEEEE. Trimming took 2 bases from V and 6 from J; bases not matched to a gene: 3. TCRdb's copy holds only in-frame clones and misses some; the assay was immunoSEQ multiplex PCR. The sample records hundreds of thousands of clones, 80% to 90% being singletons.

The sample here was peripheral blood, taken in a trial of Ad26.COV2.S vaccine versus placebo. This chain joins TRBV5-6 and TRBJ2-1; TRBD2 agrees at 9 bases. The sequence derives from a person between 18 and 65 years old who received the Ad26.COV2.S COVID-19 vaccine or a placebo. CDR3 sequence (DNA): TGTGCCAGCAGCTTCGGGACTAGCTTCAATGAGCAGTTCTTC. Its translation is CASSFGTSFNEQFF. The whole variable domain, filled in from reference TRBV5-6 and TRBJ2-1, reads DAGVTQSPTHLIKTRGQQVTLRCSPKSGHDTVSWYQQALGQGPQFIFQYYEEEERQRGNFPDRFSGHQFPNYSSELNVNALLLGDSALYLCASSFGTSFNEQFFGPGTRLTVL.